This entry concerns a single T cell receptor (beta chain). Its antigen remains unknown. TCRdb reprocessed the 5' RACE reads and reports one entry per CDR3 protein, with no DNA. The sample table includes approximately 300,000 distinct CDR3 sequences. These data belong to a study of monozygotic twins with inflammatory bowel disease. Overall study findings and caveats: Twins with IBD were found to have lower TCRbeta diversity (inverse Simpson) than healthy co-twins.

The CDR3 spans 17 residues. Sequenced: blood. V and J are TRBV12-3 or TRBV12-4 and TRBJ1-5; TCRdb picks TRBD1, but there is no DNA to check that call. This TCR was recovered from a human donor with ulcerative colitis or Crohn's disease, or a healthy co-twin of an affected twin (not recorded which). CDR3 sequence reads: CASSPTGGGLTGQPQHF.